This T cell receptor (beta chain) was profiled in a study of OX40 agonist ivuxolimab in advanced cancers. Study details: It was ivuxolimab, an agonistic anti-OX40 (CD134) antibody, that patients were treated with. People who had prior anti-PD-1, anti-PD-L1 or anti-CTLA-4 therapy could take part, and around 39% had some. Study-level findings and limits: Among the least clonally expanded were partial responders at 0.1-3.0 mg/kg.

Germline CDR1 MNHNY, CDR2 SVGAGI (reference sequence). This CDR3 region has 15 residues. Trimming left V 4 bases short and J 4 bases short, with 16 bases between. As to this clone: Its antigen is unknown.

Profiling relied on immunoSEQ multiplex PCR, and the TCRdb table lists in-frame clones only, not all of them. The sample contains 75,000 to 90,000 clones, approximately 85% of which appear only once. The receptor comes from an adult with an advanced solid tumor such as melanoma, head and neck, liver or kidney cancer. This specimen consisted of CD4+ or CD8+ T cells sorted from blood, obtained in a trial of the OX40 agonist ivuxolimab. The rearrangement uses TRBV6-6 and TRBJ1-1; possibly TRBD1 for D (6 bases). CDR3 amino acids: CASSSYRVRGTEAFF. In DNA form, the CDR3 reads TGTGCCAGCAGTTCCTACAGGGTTCGTGGCACTGAAGCTTTCTTT.